Listed below are T cell receptor beta chains from one sample, sequenced in a study of naive and memory T cell subsets. TCRdb called the UMI-ligation and nested PCR reads again in MiXCR, with one record for every CDR3 protein. The data hold roughly 31,000 distinct CDR3 sequences, with about 11% observed a single time. Sample: effector memory CD4+ T cells from blood. The receptors were gathered from a human donor in good health. CDR3s include the opening cysteine and the closing phenylalanine or tryptophan. The order of the fields is clone size, J gene, D gene, V gene, CDR3 length, CDR3 DNA, CDR3 protein. The D gene is left open where the match is weak. Clone size, where shown, is once, few, many, or a class for clones that have expanded.

>few|TRBJ2-1|TRBD1|TRBV20-1|15
TGCAGTGCTTTTCAAAGGACAGGGGGGAGGAATGAGCAGTTCTTC
CSAFQRTGGRNEQFF
>-|TRBJ2-5|TRBD2|TRBV20-1|14
TGCAGTGCTACGAAGCGGGAAGTGGTAGAGACCCAGTACTTC
CSATKREVVETQYF
>few|TRBJ2-6|-|TRBV30|15
TGTGCCTGTAACTGCGCTCCTTCTGGGGCCAACGTCCTGACTTTC
CACNCAPSGANVLTF
>-|TRBJ1-1|-|TRBV28|14
TGTGCCAGCAGGGCCGGGACCATGAACACTGAAGCTTTCTTT
CASRAGTMNTEAFF
>few|TRBJ2-7|TRBD1|TRBV7-9|16
TGTGCCAGCAGCTTAGCCACCGGGACAGGGGGCGGCGAGCAGTACTTC
CASSLATGTGGGEQYF
>-|TRBJ2-7|-|TRBV20-1|13
TGCAGTGCTAGAGAGGGCAACACCTACGAGCAGTACTTC
CSAREGNTYEQYF
>many|TRBJ2-2|-|TRBV6-2/TRBV6-3|11
TGTGCCAGCAGTTTCCGGGAAGAGCTGTTTTTT
CASSFREELFF
>-|TRBJ2-2|-|TRBV4-1|14
TGCGCCAGCAATTATCCCGGGGGTACCGGGGAGCTGTTTTTT
CASNYPGGTGELFF
>-|TRBJ2-7|-|TRBV6-6|14
TGTGCCAGCAGCCGGGCCAGTGCCCGTTACGAGCAGTACTTC
CASSRASARYEQYF
>many|TRBJ2-7|TRBD1|TRBV27|13
TGTGCCAGCAGCCGGACAGGGCGCTACGAGCAGTACTTC
CASSRTGRYEQYF
>many|TRBJ1-5|-|TRBV6-5|14
TGTGCCAGCAAGGGAGGGAGCGGCAATCAGCCCCAGCATTTT
CASKGGSGNQPQHF
>few|TRBJ2-2|-|TRBV20-1|15
TGCAGTGCTAGAACGGGCCAGAAGAACACCGGGGAGCTGTTTTTT
CSARTGQKNTGELFF
>few|TRBJ2-1|-|TRBV30|14
TGTGCCTGGACTCGAGTCAGCACCGCAGCTGAGCAGTTCTTC
CAWTRVSTAAEQFF
>many|TRBJ2-7|-|TRBV7-9|15
TGTGCCAGCAGCTTGAGACAGACCGAGAACTACGAGCAGTACTTC
CASSLRQTENYEQYF
>-|TRBJ2-7|-|TRBV6-1|17
TGTGCCATCAGACAGTATTCCGGGACCGACACTCCCTACGAGCAGTACTTC
CAIRQYSGTDTPYEQYF
>many|TRBJ2-7|TRBD2|TRBV7-2|18
TGTGCCAGCAGCTTGTCCCCCGGTAGGCGGGAGGGGATAAACGAGCAGTACTTC
CASSLSPGRREGINEQYF
>many|TRBJ2-1|TRBD2|TRBV20-1|14
TGCAGTACAGCAAGCGGGAGGGTTAGTAATGAGCAGTTCTTC
CSTASGRVSNEQFF
>-|TRBJ1-1|-|TRBV14|13
TGTGCCAGCAGCCCAACTCGGGTTAACAAGGCTTTCTTT
CASSPTRVNKAFF
>few|TRBJ1-1|TRBD1|TRBV5-1|16
TGCGCCAGCAGCTTGGAAGGACAGGGAAGGTTTACTGAAGCTTTCTTT
CASSLEGQGRFTEAFF
>few|TRBJ2-3|TRBD1|TRBV19|16
TGTGCCAGTAGCCGAGCCGGGACAGGGGGCACAGATACGCAGTATTTT
CASSRAGTGGTDTQYF
>many|TRBJ1-6|TRBD1|TRBV18|14
TGTGCCAGCTCAGCAGGACAGGGTAACTCACCCCTCCACTTT
CASSAGQGNSPLHF
>-|TRBJ1-5|-|TRBV7-9|13
TGTGCCAGCAGCTCGTTCCTCAGTCAGCCCCAGCATTTT
CASSSFLSQPQHF
>many|TRBJ2-3|-|TRBV7-2|15
TGTGCCAGCAGCTTTGGACCCGGTAACACAGATACGCAGTATTTT
CASSFGPGNTDTQYF
>-|TRBJ1-4|-|TRBV7-2|14
TGTGCCAGCAGCTTGGGAAGCGGTTGGGGAAAACTGTTTTTT
CASSLGSGWGKLFF
>-|TRBJ2-3|TRBD2|TRBV7-3|18
TGTGCCAGCAGCCGCCCCGGGCTCTCGGGAGGGCCCACAGATACGCAGTATTTT
CASSRPGLSGGPTDTQYF
>-|TRBJ2-1|TRBD2|TRBV7-7|18
TGTGCCAGCAGCTTAGCCTCCATCCAGCGGGGGGGCTACAATGAGCAGTTCTTC
CASSLASIQRGGYNEQFF
>many|TRBJ2-2|TRBD2|TRBV7-2|18
TGTGCCAGCAGCTTAGCACGGGGGACTAGCGGGAGTCTCGGGGAGCTGTTTTTT
CASSLARGTSGSLGELFF
>few|TRBJ1-6|-|TRBV25-1|12
TGTGCCAGCAAAAGAGATAATTCACCCCTCCACTTT
CASKRDNSPLHF
>medium-sized|TRBJ1-6|-|TRBV20-1|14
TGCAGTGCTTGGGGGGGGCAGAGAATTTCACCCCTCCACTTT
CSAWGGQRISPLHF
>many|TRBJ2-3|-|TRBV29-1|14
TGCAGCGTAAGATCAGGGATAAGTCCAGATACGCAGTATTTT
CSVRSGISPDTQYF
>many|TRBJ1-1|-|TRBV18|14
TGTGCCAGCTCAATAGGGACTATGAACACTGAAGCTTTCTTT
CASSIGTMNTEAFF
>-|TRBJ2-3|TRBD1|TRBV2|13
TGTGCCAGCAGCCTACAGGGGCCAGATACGCAGTATTTT
CASSLQGPDTQYF
>few|TRBJ2-7|-|TRBV20-1|15
TGCAGTGCTAGAAGAGGTCCCGCCGACCAGTACGAGCAGTACTTC
CSARRGPADQYEQYF
>many|TRBJ2-6|-|TRBV6-6|17
TGTGCCAGCAGTCCACCACAGGGAGGCTCTGGGGCCAACGTCCTGACTTTC
CASSPPQGGSGANVLTF
>many|TRBJ2-7|TRBD1|TRBV7-3|13
TGTGCCAGCAGCTTTAACAGGGGACGCGAGCAGTACTTC
CASSFNRGREQYF
>medium-sized|TRBJ1-1|-|TRBV4-1|16
TGCGCCAGCAGCCAAGATCCGGAGGCCTGGGGCACTGAAGCTTTCTTT
CASSQDPEAWGTEAFF